The 7 T cell receptor beta chains below come from one sample, sequenced in a study of T-cell memory formation after mild COVID-19. Via MiXCR, TCRdb re-called the 5' RACE reads, giving one row per CDR3 protein. The sample holds roughly 300,000 distinct CDR3 sequences, around 8% seen once. Specimen: PBMCs or a T cell subset sorted from them (not recorded which). These receptors were taken from a man aged 18 to 30 who had mild COVID-19 (a few samples of this study predate the infection). Cell type and time point are not known.

This clonotype was seen a handful of times. The chain joins TRBV20-1 to TRBJ1-6; maybe TRBD1 (5 bases). The CDR3 has 19 amino acids. V was clipped by 1 base and J by 0 bases, with 19 bases between them. The germline V gene encodes CDR1 DFQATT and CDR2 SNEGSKA (reference sequence). As DNA, the CDR3 is TGCAGTGCTAGAGGCCGGGACGGACAAGTGAGCTCCTATAATTCACCCCTCCACTTT. Its translation: CSARGRDGQVSSYNSPLHF.

This clonotype has more than one count but fewer than ten. V gene TRBV6-5 combines with J gene TRBJ2-3; 11 positions agree with TRBD1. CDR1 MNHEY and CDR2 SVGAGI come from the germline V gene. The CDR3 loop spans 16 amino acids. With V trimmed by 4 bases and J by 4 bases, 7 bases remained unmatched. The CDR3 here is CASSWLGTGGPDTQYF. CDR3 DNA: TGTGCCAGCAGTTGGCTTGGGACAGGGGGGCCAGATACGCAGTATTTT.

The V and J genes are TRBV6-5 and TRBJ2-5, with 11 bases matching TRBD2. Germline V gives CDR1 MNHEY, CDR2 SVGAGI. The CDR3 totals 14 residues. Losses at the gene ends were 7 bases for V and 2 bases for J; bases not matched to a gene: 3. The CDR3 is CASKLAGVQETQYF. The CDR3 bases are TGTGCCAGCAAACTAGCGGGGGTTCAAGAGACCCAGTACTTC.

The chain recombines TRBV5-1 with TRBJ1-1; TRBD1 aligns across 11 bases. This CDR3 is 15 amino acids long. J gave up 10 bases and V 0 bases, and 8 bases lay outside the gene matches. Per germline, CDR1 SGHRS and CDR2 YFSETQ. This CDR3 reads CASSLAGQGAISAFF. The CDR3 bases are TGCGCCAGCAGCTTGGCCGGACAGGGGGCGATATCAGCTTTCTTT.

Ten or more counts support this clonotype. V gene TRBV10-2 combines with J gene TRBJ2-5; no reliable D call. The CDR3 totals 14 residues. Germline CDR1 is WSHSY and CDR2 is SAAADI. Trimming shortened V by 2 bases and J by 6 bases, and 13 bases separated the two germline ends. The CDR3 reads CASSERSATQTQYF. CDR3 DNA sequence: TGCGCCAGCAGTGAGCGGTCGGCTACTCAGACCCAGTACTTC.

This clonotype was found many times. CDR3: CASSFNSETQYF. Here the CDR3 DNA reads TGCGCCAGCAGCTTTAACAGCGAGACCCAGTACTTC. The chain links TRBV5-1 to TRBJ2-5; D ambiguous. The CDR3 has 12 amino acids. Trimming took off 2 bases at V and 5 bases at J, with 7 bases between the two ends. Germline CDR1 is SGHRS and CDR2 is YFSETQ.

This clonotype was recorded a few times. The chain employs TRBV7-6 and TRBJ2-3, with a weak D call TRBD1 (5 bases). V was trimmed by 5 bases and J by 2 bases, leaving 11 bases between them. Germline V lookup: CDR1 SGHVS, CDR2 FNYEAQ. The CDR3 length is 14 residues. The CDR3 reads CASSIRQITDTQYF. The CDR3 bases are TGTGCCAGCAGCATTCGACAGATCACAGATACGCAGTATTTT.